Listed here are 18 T cell receptor beta chains from one sample, sequenced in a study of T cells in Graves' hyperthyroidism and ophthalmopathy. Template material for amplifying TCR beta CDR3 regions consisted of RNA transcripts. A first-round RT-PCR of the TCR CDR3 used the HTBI primer set. TCRdb recomputed calls from the multiplex PCR reads with MiXCR, one row per CDR3 protein. Of hundreds of thousands of distinct CDR3 sequences listed, around 20% are singletons. The sequencing sample was made of blood. The receptors come from a man younger than 40 with Graves' ophthalmopathy.

This chain joins TRBV28 and TRBJ1-5; 7 positions agree with TRBD1. V trimming: 6 bases; J trimming: 6 bases; junction bases outside the gene matches: 11. The CDR3 has 15 residues. The germline gives CDR1 MDHEN, CDR2 SYDVKM. CDR3 region: CASSAGIGGSQPQHF. The CDR3 DNA reads as TGTGCCAGCAGCGCCGGGATAGGGGGCAGTCAGCCCCAGCATTTT.

This clonotype was found many times. The chain recombines TRBV9 with TRBJ1-5, with 9 positions matching TRBD1. Germline trimming cut 4 bases from V and 3 bases from J; bases unmatched to any gene: 5. CDR3 length: 15 residues. Germline CDR1 SGDLS, CDR2 YYNGEE. The CDR3 here is CASSRTGVANQPQHF. The CDR3 nucleotides are TGTGCCAGCAGCAGGACAGGGGTCGCCAATCAGCCCCAGCATTTT.

This clonotype was found many times. V is TRBV12-3 or TRBV12-4 and J is TRBJ1-1; TRBD1 aligns across 9 bases. With 3 bases clipped from V and 3 bases from J, the junction kept 2 bases outside the gene matches. CDR3 length: 14 residues. CDR3 in amino acids: CASSLGQGHTEAFF. CDR3 nucleotides: TGTGCCAGCAGTTTGGGACAGGGCCACACTGAAGCTTTCTTT.

In this sample, this clonotype turned up many times. The chain has TRBV27 and TRBJ2-1; no reliable D call. From germline, CDR1 is MNHEY and CDR2 SMNVEV (reference sequence). The germline V and J ends were trimmed by 6 bases and 3 bases, with 9 bases remaining between them. CDR3 size: 13 residues. The CDR3 sequence: CASSLNSYNEQFF. CDR3 nucleotide sequence: TGTGCCAGCAGCTTAAACAGCTACAATGAGCAGTTCTTC.

The chain uses TRBV7-9 and TRBJ2-1; TRBD2 agrees at 8 bases. The J segment lost 7 bases and the V segment lost 5 bases, leaving 10 bases of the junction unmatched. The CDR3 runs 15 residues. Germline V gene lookup returns CDR1 SEHNR and CDR2 FQNEAQ (reference sequence). CDR3 DNA sequence: TGTGCCAGCAGCCCCCCGGGGATAGCGGGGAATGAGCAGTTCTTC. It yields the protein CASSPPGIAGNEQFF.

This clonotype occurred many times. The V and J genes are TRBV27 and TRBJ1-1; 7 bases agree with TRBD1. The CDR3 contains 13 residues. Germline assignment: CDR1 MNHEY and CDR2 SMNVEV (reference sequence). V shed 3 bases, J shed 4 bases, and the junction held 2 bases outside the gene matches. This chain's CDR3 is CASSFDRATEAFF. The CDR3, as DNA: TGTGCCAGCAGTTTTGACAGGGCCACTGAAGCTTTCTTT.

This clonotype has only one observation. The chain combines TRBV10-2 with TRBJ2-6; TRBD1 is a possible D gene (5 bases). Germline V gives CDR1 WSHSY, CDR2 SAAADI. The CDR3 covers 15 residues. V was pared by 6 bases and J by 3 bases, with 12 bases between. The CDR3 bases are TGCGCCAGCAGGGCCCAGGGAAATGGGGCCAACGTCCTGACTTTC. It codes for CASRAQGNGANVLTF.

This clonotype has a count of ten or more. The chain employs TRBV10-3 and TRBJ2-5, with D perhaps TRBD1 (6 bases). V was trimmed by 3 bases and J by 7 bases, leaving 9 bases between them. The CDR3 runs to 12 residues. From germline, CDR1 is ENHRY and CDR2 SYGVKD. In DNA, the CDR3 is TGTGCCATCAGTGACAGGGGAGTGACCCAGTACTTC. It encodes CAISDRGVTQYF.

J is TRBJ2-1 and V is TRBV7-7; TRBD1 aligns across 10 bases. The CDR3 is 13 residues long. The V gene's germline CDR1 is SSHAT and CDR2 FNYEAQ (reference sequence). The DNA for the CDR3 is TGTGCTAGCGGACAGGGGGAAAGCAATGAGCAGTTCTTC. It is translated as CASGQGESNEQFF.

This clonotype has a count of ten or more. The chain couples TRBV12-3 or TRBV12-4 to TRBJ2-7, with a weak D call TRBD2 (6 bases). Trimming removed 5 bases at V and 2 bases at J, with 16 bases between. This CDR3 has 15 residues. This CDR3 is CASSPGVSGTYEQYF. In DNA form, the CDR3 reads TGTGCCAGCAGTCCGGGCGTTAGCGGAACCTACGAGCAGTACTTC.

J is TRBJ1-4 and V is TRBV2; the D gene is possibly TRBD1 (5 bases). The CDR3 runs to 15 residues. V lost 6 bases, J lost 0 bases, and 11 bases lay in between. The V gene's germline CDR1 is SNHLY and CDR2 FYNNEI. The DNA of the CDR3 is TGTGCCAGCAGCCTGACAGTAACAACTAATGAAAAACTGTTTTTT. Amino acid sequence: CASSLTVTTNEKLFF.

This clonotype showed up many times. The V call is TRBV7-9, the J call TRBJ2-1; no firm D call. Germline V lookup: CDR1 SEHNR, CDR2 FQNEAQ (reference sequence). Between the trimmed V and J ends, which lost 3 bases and 1 base, there was a span of 10 bases. The CDR3 contains 15 residues. The CDR3 nucleotides are TGTGCCAGCAGCTTCCCCGGGTATTCCTACAATGAGCAGTTCTTC. This sequence encodes CASSFPGYSYNEQFF.

This clonotype was counted between two and nine times. The chain employs TRBV11-2 and TRBJ2-3, with TRBD2 matching 14 bases. The ends lost 5 bases at V and 6 bases at J; junction bases unmatched: 13. Germline CDR1 is SGHAT and CDR2 is FQNNGV. This CDR3 region has 18 residues. Here the CDR3 DNA reads TGTGCCAGCAGCCGGCATACCGAGGGACTAGCGGGAGTGGATACGCAGTATTTT. Translated, it gives CASSRHTEGLAGVDTQYF.

This sequence joins TRBV14 and TRBJ1-1, with D perhaps matching TRBD1 (5 bases). The germline CDR1 and CDR2 sequences are SGHDN and FVKESK. CDR3 size: 12 residues. V lost 3 bases and J lost 7, with 9 bases in between. The CDR3 region has the DNA TGTGCCAGCAGCCATAGGGGCGGTGAAGCTTTCTTT. Encoded protein: CASSHRGGEAFF.

The CDR3 region is CSATDRGADMNTEAFF. The DNA of the CDR3 is TGCAGTGCTACGGACAGGGGGGCAGATATGAACACTGAAGCTTTCTTT. The rearrangement joins TRBV20-1 to TRBJ1-1, with 10 bases matching TRBD1. Germline V lookup: CDR1 DFQATT, CDR2 SNEGSKA (reference sequence). V gave up 4 bases and J gave up 0 bases; unmatched junction bases: 8. The CDR3 is 16 residues long.

The chain employs TRBV6-2 or TRBV6-3 and TRBJ1-5, with 7 nucleotides matching TRBD1. The CDR3 contains 13 residues. Per germline, CDR1 MNHEY and CDR2 SVGEGT. The J segment lost 5 bases and the V segment lost 6 bases, leaving 4 bases of the junction unmatched. CDR3 coding DNA: TGTGCCAGCAGCACAGGGGTGGATCAGCCCCAGCATTTT. Its translation: CASSTGVDQPQHF.

This clonotype was detected once. The chain couples TRBV20-1 to TRBJ2-3, with TRBD2 matching over 14 bases. V lost 6 bases and J lost 4; bases outside the gene matches: 15. Per germline, CDR1 DFQATT and CDR2 SNEGSKA (reference sequence). The CDR3 consists of 18 residues. CDR3 region: CSAPPGTSGRRNPDTQYF. CDR3 DNA: TGCAGTGCCCCACCAGGGACTAGCGGGAGAAGGAACCCAGATACGCAGTATTTT.

Points on this clonotype: The junction departs from the called germline gene at one end, perhaps through a read error. The CDR3 is CSPRGLTDTQYF. CDR3 DNA sequence: TGCAGTCCTAGAGGGCTGACAGATACGCAGTATTTT. The genes are TRBV20-1 and TRBJ2-3; possibly TRBD2 for D (5 bases). The CDR3 covers 12 residues. Germline V gene sequence: CDR1 DFQATT, CDR2 SNEGSKA (reference sequence).